These 15 T cell receptor beta chains came from one sample sequenced in a study of cytomegalovirus exposure and HLA in healthy donors. The assay was immunoSEQ multiplex PCR, and TCRdb's table has in-frame clones only and misses some. The profile covers 80,000 to 100,000 clones, with around nine tenths appearing a single time and under 4.5% taken by the ten largest. Sequencing was carried out using PBMCs. These receptors came from a woman in her thirties in good health and CMV-seronegative.

The chain has TRBV4-2 and TRBJ1-5; D is uncertain. The CDR3 loop spans 14 amino acids. Per the germline V gene, CDR1 is LGHNA and CDR2 is YNFKEQ. V shed 4 bases and J shed 2 bases, with 9 bases lying between them. CDR3 nucleotide sequence: TGTGCCAGCAGCCGGGAGGGAGGCAATCAGCCCCAGCATTTT. Its protein product is CASSREGGNQPQHF.

The V and J genes are TRBV4-1 and TRBJ2-3; 9 bases fit TRBD1. The CDR3 loop spans 15 amino acids. The J segment lost 3 bases and the V segment lost 5 bases, leaving 6 bases of the junction unmatched. Germline V gene lookup returns CDR1 MGHRA and CDR2 YSYEKL. This CDR3 is CASSLGDRETDTQYF. The CDR3 DNA reads TGCGCCAGCAGCTTAGGGGACAGGGAAACAGATACGCAGTATTTT.

This clone was seen once. In DNA form, the CDR3 reads TGTGCCAGCTCACCGCCTGGTGGAGTTCGGAATGGCTACACCTTC. Protein: CASSPPGGVRNGYTF. This chain uses TRBV18 with TRBJ1-2; no definite D call. This CDR3 comprises 15 residues. The V end lost 3 bases, the J end lost 6 bases, and 17 bases lay between the germline ends. Germline CDR1 and CDR2: KGHSH and LQKENI.

This chain connects TRBV2 to TRBJ2-6; 9 bases line up with TRBD1. CDR1 and CDR2 (germline): SNHLY, FYNNEI. CDR3 length: 17 amino acids. J lost 2 bases, V lost 7 bases, and 9 bases had no gene match. DNA for the CDR3: TGTGCCAGCAAGGACCGGGACAGGGTAGCTGGGGCCAACGTCCTGACTTTC. Amino acid sequence: CASKDRDRVAGANVLTF.

In its sample, this clone was seen a few times. The chain combines TRBV4-1 with TRBJ2-1; TRBD2 aligns across 10 bases. In germline, CDR1 is MGHRA, CDR2 YSYEKL. CDR3 size: 18 residues. Trimming removed 4 bases from V and 2 bases from J; junction bases left unmatched: 11. The CDR3 sequence: CASSPRTSGDLPYNEQFF. The CDR3 DNA reads as TGCGCCAGCAGCCCACGGACTAGCGGAGATCTTCCCTACAATGAGCAGTTCTTC.

This clone was found once. In DNA, the CDR3 is TGTGCCAGCAGGGAGGGCTACGAGCAGTACTTC. Protein sequence: CASREGYEQYF. This chain links TRBV27 with TRBJ2-7; D might be TRBD2 (6 bases). Deletions cut 6 bases from V and 3 bases from J, with 6 bases between. There are 11 residues in the CDR3. The V gene's germline CDR1 is MNHEY and CDR2 SMNVEV (reference sequence).

As for this clone: One junction end disagrees with the germline gene, perhaps due to a read error. The V gene is TRBV19, the J gene TRBJ2-7, with unresolved D. CDR3 length equals 15 residues. CDR1 and CDR2 (germline): LNHDA, SQIVND (reference sequence). This chain's CDR3 is CASSIARGTSSEQYF. The CDR3 DNA follows: TGTGCCAGTAGTATAGCCAGAGGAACCTCCTCCGAGCAGTACTTC.

This chain uses TRBV4-3 with TRBJ2-1; TRBD2 matches 8 bases. Unmatched junction bases numbered 9, after V lost 0 bases and J lost 8 bases. CDR3 size: 16 residues. Germline V gene lookup returns CDR1 LGHNA and CDR2 YSLEER. The CDR3 nucleotides read TGCGCCAGCAGCCAAGATGCCCCCGGGACTAGAGATGAGCAGTTCTTC. Encoded protein: CASSQDAPGTRDEQFF.

V gene TRBV11-2 combines with J gene TRBJ2-5, with D perhaps matching TRBD1 (6 bases). V lost 4 bases and J 5 bases, leaving 11 bases between the germline ends. CDR3 size: 13 residues. The germline CDR1 and CDR2 sequences are SGHAT and FQNNGV. CDR3 in DNA: TGTGCCAGCAGCTACGAGAGGGGGGAGACCCAGTACTTC. This translates into CASSYERGETQYF.

The genes are TRBV7-9 and TRBJ2-1; TRBD2 matches at 7 bases. The V and J ends lost 5 bases and 10 bases, in that order; junction bases with no gene match: 11. Germline V gene data show CDR1 as SEHNR and CDR2 as FQNEAQ (reference sequence). The CDR3 has 14 amino acids. CDR3 nucleotide sequence: TGTGCCAGCAGCCGAGGACGGGCAGCGGGGGAGCAGTTCTTC. This encodes CASSRGRAAGEQFF.

The chain has TRBV11-2 and TRBJ2-7, with D perhaps TRBD2 (6 bases). The CDR3 is 17 residues long. Germline V gene lookup returns CDR1 SGHAT and CDR2 FQNNGV. The ends were cut back, 1 base at V and 5 bases at J, with 21 bases in the middle. This CDR3 is CASSLASSGRSVHEQYF. CDR3 bases: TGTGCCAGCAGCTTAGCCTCGTCCGGGAGATCGGTCCACGAGCAGTACTTC. The full variable domain, in which reference TRBV11-2 and TRBJ2-7 provide the parts outside the CDR3, is EAGVAQSPRYKIIEKRQSVAFWCNPISGHATLYWYQQILGQGPKLLIQFQNNGVVDDSQLPKDRFSAERLKGVDSTLKIQPAKLEDSAVYLCASSLASSGRSVHEQYFGPGTRLTVT.

V and J are TRBV5-4 and TRBJ2-1; 7 positions agree with TRBD2. The CDR3 is 15 residues long. CDR1 is SGHNT, CDR2 YYREEE, per germline (reference sequence). Losses at the gene ends were 0 bases for V and 5 bases for J; bases not matched to a gene: 5. The CDR3: CASSLGGGFNNEQFF. CDR3 bases: TGTGCCAGCAGCTTGGGCGGGGGTTTCAACAATGAGCAGTTCTTC.

The CDR3 loop is CASSQLIRSSYEQYF. The CDR3 bases are TGCGCCAGCAGTCAATTAATTAGGAGCTCCTACGAGCAGTACTTC. The gene calls are TRBV23-1 and TRBJ2-7; D unclear. Being an ORF, TRBV23-1 has a function that is uncertain. This CDR3 is 15 amino acids long. V was pared by 1 base and J by 0 bases, with 10 bases between.

This clone was seen a single time. This chain uses TRBV27 with TRBJ2-7; 7 nucleotides agree with TRBD1. The V gene's germline CDR1 is MNHEY and CDR2 SMNVEV (reference sequence). The CDR3 covers 14 residues. The V gene end was trimmed by 6 bases and the J gene end by 3 bases; junction bases not matched to a gene: 8. In DNA, the CDR3 is TGTGCCAGCAGGATGGGGACAGCGTACTACGAGCAGTACTTC. Protein product: CASRMGTAYYEQYF.

The chain is built from TRBV7-3 and TRBJ2-6, with D perhaps matching TRBD2 (7 bases). This CDR3 region has 17 residues. The germline gives CDR1 SGHTA, CDR2 FQGTGA. V gave up 5 bases and J gave up 0 bases, with 14 bases separating them. The CDR3 loop reads CASSLNGGASGANVLTF. The CDR3 DNA is TGTGCCAGCAGCCTTAATGGGGGGGCCTCTGGGGCCAACGTCCTGACTTTC.